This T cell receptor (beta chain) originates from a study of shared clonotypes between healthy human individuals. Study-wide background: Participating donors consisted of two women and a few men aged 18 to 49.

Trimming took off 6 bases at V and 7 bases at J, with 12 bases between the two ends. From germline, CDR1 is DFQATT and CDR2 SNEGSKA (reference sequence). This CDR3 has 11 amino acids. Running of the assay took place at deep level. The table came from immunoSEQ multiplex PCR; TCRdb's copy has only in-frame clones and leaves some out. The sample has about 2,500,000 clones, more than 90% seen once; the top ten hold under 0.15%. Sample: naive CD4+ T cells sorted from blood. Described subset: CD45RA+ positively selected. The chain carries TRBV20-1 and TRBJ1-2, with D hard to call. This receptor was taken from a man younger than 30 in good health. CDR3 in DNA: TGCAGTGCCCCTGATGAGGTTGGCTACACCTTC. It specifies CSAPDEVGYTF.